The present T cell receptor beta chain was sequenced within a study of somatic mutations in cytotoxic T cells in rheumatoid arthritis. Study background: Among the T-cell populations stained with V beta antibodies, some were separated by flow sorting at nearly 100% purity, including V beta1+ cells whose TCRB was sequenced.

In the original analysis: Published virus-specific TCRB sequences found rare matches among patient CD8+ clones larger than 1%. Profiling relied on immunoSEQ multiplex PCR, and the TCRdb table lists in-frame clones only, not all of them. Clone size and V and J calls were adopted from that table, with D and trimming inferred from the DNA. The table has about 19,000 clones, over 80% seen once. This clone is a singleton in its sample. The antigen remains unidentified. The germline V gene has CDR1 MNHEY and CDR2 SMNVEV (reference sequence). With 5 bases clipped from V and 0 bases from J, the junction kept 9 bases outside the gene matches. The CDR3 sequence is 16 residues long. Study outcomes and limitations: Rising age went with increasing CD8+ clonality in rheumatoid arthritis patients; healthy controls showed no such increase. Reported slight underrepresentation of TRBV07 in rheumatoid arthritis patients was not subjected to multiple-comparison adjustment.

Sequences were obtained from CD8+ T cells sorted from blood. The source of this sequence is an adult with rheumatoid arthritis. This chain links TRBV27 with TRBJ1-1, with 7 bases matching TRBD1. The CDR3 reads CASSPSQGEMNTEAFF. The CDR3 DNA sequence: TGTGCCAGCAGTCCCAGCCAGGGGGAAATGAACACTGAAGCTTTCTTT.